This T cell receptor (beta chain) appears in the sequencing data of a study of blood T cell repertoires in COVID-19. J gave up 5 bases and V 5 bases, and 12 bases lay outside the gene matches. The CDR3 extends over 15 amino acids. CDR1 is SGHAT and CDR2 is FQNNGV in the germline V gene. Assay: immunoSEQ multiplex PCR; the TCRdb copy retains only in-frame clones and omits some. The sample has 150,000 to 200,000 clones; roughly 86% are singletons. The genes are TRBV11-2 and TRBJ2-7; 7 bases are a match to TRBD2. The clonotype originates from an elderly woman in a cohort sampled during active or convalescent COVID-19. The sample consisted of peripheral blood. The CDR3 region has the DNA TGTGCCAGCAGCCCCGGGGGGAGTCTGACTAACGAGCAGTACGTC. Translation gives CASSPGGSLTNEQYV.